The clone carrying this TCR beta chain occurred a few times. Its target is not known. Amplification used 60 Vbeta primers and 13 Jbeta primers. Measured with immunoSEQ multiplex PCR; TCRdb has only the in-frame clones, and not every one. In the table there are around 200,000 clones, almost 80% of which are singletons. Trimming shortened V by 1 base and J by 7 bases, and 9 bases separated the two germline ends. Germline V lookup: CDR1 SGHNT, CDR2 YYREEE (reference sequence). The CDR3 covers 12 residues. The sample originates from a study of cytomegalovirus exposure and HLA in healthy donors. Study-wide findings and caveats: Usually a TCR sequence was rare, but some public TCRs were found in many donors.

The sequence derives from a man between 18 and 29 years old in good health and CMV-seronegative. Sequencing was done on a sample of PBMCs. The chain employs TRBV5-4 and TRBJ2-7; a weak D match, TRBD1 (5 bases). CDR3 sequence reads: CASSLWAGEQYF. The DNA of the CDR3 is TGTGCCAGCAGCTTGTGGGCAGGGGAGCAGTACTTC. The whole variable domain, remainder taken from reference TRBV5-4 and TRBJ2-7, is ETGVTQSPTHLIKTRGQQVTLRCSSQSGHNTVSWYQQALGQGPQFIFQYYREEENGRGNFPPRFSGLQFPNYSSELNVNALELDDSALYLCASSLWAGEQYFGPGTRLTVT.